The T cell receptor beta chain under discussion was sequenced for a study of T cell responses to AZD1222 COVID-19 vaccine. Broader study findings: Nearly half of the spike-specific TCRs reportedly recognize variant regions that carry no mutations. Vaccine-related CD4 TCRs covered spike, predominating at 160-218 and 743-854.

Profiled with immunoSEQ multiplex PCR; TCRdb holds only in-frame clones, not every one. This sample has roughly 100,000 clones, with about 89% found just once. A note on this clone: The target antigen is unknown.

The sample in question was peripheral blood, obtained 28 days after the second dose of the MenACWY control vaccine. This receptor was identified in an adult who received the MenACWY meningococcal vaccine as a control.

The CDR3, as DNA: TGTGCCAGTAGCCTTACAGGGGACGGAAACACCATATATTTT. It encodes CASSLTGDGNTIYF. The chain uses TRBV19 and TRBJ1-3, with 7 bases aligning to TRBD1. The CDR3 runs 14 residues. Germline assignment: CDR1 LNHDA and CDR2 SQIVND (reference sequence). Losses at the gene ends were 6 bases for V and 4 bases for J; bases not matched to a gene: 6.